The 21 T cell receptor beta chains below come from one sample, sequenced in a study of blood T cell repertoires in COVID-19. Measured with immunoSEQ multiplex PCR; TCRdb has only the in-frame clones, and not every one. The repertoire includes a few hundred thousand clones, about 90% of them detected once, and less than 3.5% sits in the top ten. Source material: PBMCs or T cells enriched from blood (not recorded which). Every receptor here comes from a woman between 50 and 59 years old who had been exposed to COVID-19.

The chain employs TRBV27 and TRBJ2-7, with 9 positions matching TRBD1. This CDR3 region has 15 residues. Trimming at V came to 8 bases and at J to 4 bases, leaving 12 bases not matched to a gene. Germline CDR1 and CDR2: MNHEY and SMNVEV (reference sequence). Here the CDR3 DNA reads TGTGCCAGCTCATTAATCCGGGACAGGGAATACGAGCAGTACTTC. Amino acid sequence: CASSLIRDREYEQYF.

The J gene is TRBJ1-1, the V gene TRBV30; D might be TRBD1 (5 bases). The V end lost 4 bases, the J end lost 0 bases, and 12 bases lay between the germline ends. The germline V gene encodes CDR1 GTSNPN and CDR2 SVGIG (reference sequence). This CDR3 is built from 14 residues. The CDR3 sequence is CAWKPKGMNTEAFF. The CDR3 region has the DNA TGTGCCTGGAAACCGAAGGGGATGAACACTGAAGCTTTCTTT.

Remarks on this clone: Additional DNA sequences in this sample encode the identical CDR3. The chain joins TRBV3-1 (or the pseudogene TRBV3-2) to TRBJ1-5; D is undetermined. Looked up from germline, CDR1 is LGHDT and CDR2 is YNNKEL (reference sequence). The V and J ends lost 0 bases and 4 bases respectively, with 7 bases between them. CDR3 size: 14 residues. The CDR3 protein is CASSQDSGNQPQHF. The CDR3 DNA reads TGTGCCAGCAGCCAAGATTCGGGGAATCAGCCCCAGCATTTT.

This rearrangement joins TRBV7-9 to TRBJ2-3, with 10 bases fitting TRBD2. The CDR3 has 16 residues. The germline CDR1 and CDR2 sequences are SEHNR and FQNEAQ (reference sequence). V lost 3 bases, J lost 0 bases, and 3 bases stayed unmatched. The CDR3 here is CASSFGLAASTDTQYF. CDR3 coding DNA: TGTGCCAGCAGCTTTGGACTAGCGGCCAGCACAGATACGCAGTATTTT.

V and J are TRBV27 and TRBJ1-2, with D perhaps matching TRBD1 (6 bases). Germline-derived CDR1 and CDR2 are MNHEY and SMNVEV (reference sequence). Trimming cost V 5 bases and J 5 bases, with 18 bases left between them. CDR3 length: 15 amino acids. The CDR3 DNA is TGTGCCAGCAGTCCCTTCACGACAGGCCCGTATGGCTACACCTTC. Its translation is CASSPFTTGPYGYTF.

The chain has TRBV3-1 (or the pseudogene TRBV3-2) and TRBJ2-5, with a possible D match to TRBD2 (6 bases). Trimming stripped 9 bases from V and 2 bases from J, with 19 bases between. Germline CDR1 is LGHDT and CDR2 is YNNKEL (reference sequence). The CDR3 sequence is 15 residues long. The CDR3: CASSRGAGVQETQYF. As DNA, the CDR3 is TGTGCCAGTTCCCGCGGGGCGGGCGTACAAGAGACCCAGTACTTC.

The chain carries TRBV5-1 and TRBJ2-1; no definite D call. The germline CDR1 and CDR2 sequences are SGHRS and YFSETQ. Trimming pared 0 bases from V and 2 bases from J, leaving 9 bases between. CDR3 length equals 15 residues. The CDR3 loop is CASSLVRATYNEQFF. The CDR3 coding sequence is TGCGCCAGCAGCTTGGTGCGTGCAACCTACAATGAGCAGTTCTTC. The full variable domain, its missing parts supplied by reference TRBV5-1 and TRBJ2-1, is KAGVTQTPRYLIKTRGQQVTLSCSPISGHRSVSWYQQTPGQGLQFLFEYFSETQRNKGNFPGRFSGRQFSNSRSEMNVSTLELGDSALYLCASSLVRATYNEQFFGPGTRLTVL.

The rearrangement uses TRBV28 and TRBJ1-4; possible D gene TRBD1, 6 bases. V was pared by 3 bases and J by 5 bases, with 13 bases between. Germline CDR1 reads MDHEN; CDR2 reads SYDVKM. The CDR3 runs to 15 residues. CDR3 residues: CASSFIMTGNEKLFF. The CDR3 DNA reads as TGTGCCAGCAGTTTTATCATGACAGGAAATGAAAAACTGTTTTTT.

This rearrangement joins TRBV5-4 to TRBJ1-1; possibly TRBD1 for D (6 bases). V was trimmed by 4 bases and J by 5 bases, leaving 15 bases between them. Germline lookup yields CDR1 SGHNT and CDR2 YYREEE (reference sequence). The CDR3 runs to 14 residues. CDR3 protein: CASSPQGSETEAFF. The CDR3 DNA reads as TGTGCCAGCAGCCCCCAGGGGAGTGAAACTGAAGCTTTCTTT.

V gene TRBV10-3 combines with J gene TRBJ2-7; D possibly corresponds to TRBD1 (7 bases). The CDR3 covers 14 residues. Germline lookup yields CDR1 ENHRY and CDR2 SYGVKD. V dropped 10 bases and J dropped 0 bases, with 16 bases sitting between them. CDR3 sequence: CATEQGTSSYEQYF. CDR3 DNA: TGTGCCACTGAACAGGGGACTTCCTCCTACGAGCAGTACTTC.

CDR3 bases: TGTGCCAGCAGCCAGTCAGCGGGGGGCGACACTGAAGCTTTCTTT. Protein: CASSQSAGGDTEAFF. The chain recombines TRBV4-2 with TRBJ1-1, with D possibly being TRBD1 (6 bases). The germline V gene has CDR1 LGHNA and CDR2 YNFKEQ. V was cut by 3 bases and J by 3 bases, with 14 bases left in between. The CDR3 runs to 15 residues.

This chain links TRBV19 with TRBJ1-2; 8 bases align to TRBD1. The CDR3 consists of 16 residues. J gave up 2 bases and V 1 base, and 6 bases lay outside the gene matches. CDR1 LNHDA and CDR2 SQIVND come from the germline V gene (reference sequence). CDR3 amino acids: CASSIVAGTGNYGYTF. CDR3 sequence (DNA): TGTGCCAGTAGTATAGTTGCCGGGACAGGAAACTATGGCTACACCTTC. Complete variable domain (other parts from reference TRBV19 and TRBJ1-2): DGGITQSPKYLFRKEGQNVTLSCEQNLNHDAMYWYRQDPGQGLRLIYYSQIVNDFQKGDIAEGYSVSREKKESFPLTVTSAQKNPTAFYLCASSIVAGTGNYGYTFGSGTRLTVV.

This chain uses TRBV7-9 with TRBJ2-7, with 9 bases matching TRBD2. Per germline, CDR1 SEHNR and CDR2 FQNEAQ (reference sequence). This CDR3 comprises 18 residues. V lost 2 bases to trimming and J lost 3 bases; unmatched junction nucleotides: 14. The CDR3 here is CASSLRPDPSGENYEQYF. As DNA, the CDR3 is TGTGCCAGCAGCTTACGTCCGGACCCTAGCGGGGAGAACTACGAGCAGTACTTC.

The V gene is TRBV5-8, the J gene TRBJ1-1; no definite D call. The CDR3 loop spans 15 amino acids. Per the germline V gene, CDR1 is SGHTS and CDR2 is YDEGEE. V lost 1 base and J lost 3, with 13 bases in between. CDR3 in DNA: TGTGCCAGCAGCTTGAAAGAGGTGTGGGACACTGAAGCTTTCTTT. It is translated as CASSLKEVWDTEAFF. The variable domain in full, with the rest retrieved from reference TRBV5-8 and TRBJ1-1, is EAGVTQSPTHLIKTRGQQATLRCSPISGHTSVYWYQQALGLGLQFLLWYDEGEERNRGNFPPRFSGRQFPNYSSELNVNALELEDSALYLCASSLKEVWDTEAFFGQGTRLTVV.

The J gene is TRBJ1-1, the V gene TRBV4-2; a weak D match, TRBD1 (6 bases). Germline V gene lookup returns CDR1 LGHNA and CDR2 YNFKEQ. The CDR3 loop spans 12 amino acids. V was cut by 5 bases and J by 10 bases, with 14 bases left in between. The CDR3 DNA is TGTGCCAGCAGCGTACAGGGCGGTCGAGCTTTCTTT. Translation: CASSVQGGRAFF.

The genes are TRBV5-6 and TRBJ2-5, with D possibly TRBD2 on 6 matching bases. Trimming removed 1 base from V and 3 bases from J, with 13 bases in between. CDR3 length: 15 amino acids. CDR1 is SGHDT and CDR2 is YYEEEE in the germline V gene. The CDR3 nucleotides are TGTGCCAGCAGCTTGTGGGGACTTGTGAAAGAGACCCAGTACTTC. Translation: CASSLWGLVKETQYF.

The chain combines TRBV5-1 with TRBJ2-7, with D possibly matching TRBD1 (5 bases). Trimming stripped 3 bases from V and 7 bases from J, with 23 bases between. CDR1 is SGHRS and CDR2 is YFSETQ in the germline V gene. CDR3 length equals 16 residues. In nucleotides, the CDR3 is TGCGCCAGCAGCTCCCACCTTCAGGGCGCAAGATGGGAGCAGTACTTC. Protein sequence: CASSSHLQGARWEQYF.

This chain uses TRBV5-4 with TRBJ2-1, with TRBD1 as a possible D gene (6 bases). Between the trimmed V and J ends, which lost 4 bases and 3 bases, there was a span of 17 bases. Germline V lookup: CDR1 SGHNT, CDR2 YYREEE (reference sequence). The CDR3 totals 16 residues. The CDR3 DNA reads as TGTGCCAGCAGCGCCCCGGACAGACCTAGCTACAATGAGCAGTTCTTC. This codes for CASSAPDRPSYNEQFF. Filled out from reference TRBV5-4 and TRBJ2-1, the complete variable domain reads ETGVTQSPTHLIKTRGQQVTLRCSSQSGHNTVSWYQQALGQGPQFIFQYYREEENGRGNFPPRFSGLQFPNYSSELNVNALELDDSALYLCASSAPDRPSYNEQFFGPGTRLTVL.

The CDR3 DNA follows: TGTGCCAGCAGCTTAGATCCTTACAATGAGCAGTTCTTC. This translates into CASSLDPYNEQFF. V is TRBV11-3 and J is TRBJ2-1; D is undetermined. Germline V gives CDR1 SGHNT, CDR2 YENEEA. This CDR3 comprises 13 residues. Trimming shortened V by 0 bases and J by 4 bases, and 4 bases separated the two germline ends.

This chain links TRBV19 with TRBJ1-5; 9 nucleotides agree with TRBD1. With V trimmed by 3 bases and J by 0 bases, 6 bases remained unmatched. Germline V gene data show CDR1 as LNHDA and CDR2 as SQIVND (reference sequence). The CDR3 is 17 residues long. The CDR3 is CASSIETGGYSNQPQHF. DNA for the CDR3: TGTGCCAGTAGTATCGAGACAGGGGGTTATAGCAATCAGCCCCAGCATTTT.

This rearrangement joins TRBV27 to TRBJ1-1; possibly TRBD1 for D (6 bases). V gave up 5 bases and J gave up 1 base, with 20 bases separating them. The germline gives CDR1 MNHEY, CDR2 SMNVEV (reference sequence). The CDR3 runs to 17 residues. CDR3 sequence reads: CASSPLRGGQGNTEAFF. The CDR3 nucleotides are TGTGCCAGCAGTCCCCTAAGGGGGGGGCAGGGGAACACTGAAGCTTTCTTT.